This entry lists 8 T cell receptor beta chains sequenced from one sample in a study of blood T cell repertoires in COVID-19. The protocol was immunoSEQ multiplex PCR, while the TCRdb copy is restricted to in-frame clones and leaves out a portion. The table shows under 200,000 clones, with 60% to 80% occurring only once. Sequences were obtained from peripheral blood. The receptors were gathered from a man aged 60 to 75 with active or convalescent COVID-19.

The genes are TRBV7-2 and TRBJ2-2, with a weak D call TRBD2 (6 bases). V was shortened by 10 bases and J by 4 bases, with 16 bases between the two germline ends. Germline V gene data show CDR1 as SGHTA and CDR2 as FQGNSA. The CDR3 consists of 14 residues. The CDR3 here is CATRAGLGTGELFF. The DNA of the CDR3 is TGTGCCACACGGGCGGGGCTGGGCACCGGGGAGCTGTTTTTT. Based on the CDR3 plus reference TRBV7-2 and TRBJ2-2, the full variable domain is GAGVSQSPSNKVTEKGKDVELRCDPISGHTALYWYRQSLGQGLEFLIYFQGNSAPDKSGLPSDRFSAERTGGSVSTLTIQRTQQEDSAVYLCATRAGLGTGELFFGEGSRLTVL.

The chain links TRBV7-9 to TRBJ2-7; D is possibly TRBD2 (7 bases). V dropped 5 bases and J dropped 7 bases, with 15 bases sitting between them. CDR1 and CDR2 (germline): SEHNR, FQNEAQ (reference sequence). The CDR3 spans 13 residues. The CDR3 DNA is TGTGCCAGCAGCGACGCGGGGGCGCGGGAGCAGTACTTC. Protein: CASSDAGAREQYF.

This chain links TRBV5-4 with TRBJ2-7; 10 positions match TRBD2. V was pared by 4 bases and J by 5 bases, with 3 bases of the junction left unmatched. Germline CDR1 reads SGHNT; CDR2 reads YYREEE (reference sequence). The CDR3 loop spans 13 amino acids. CDR3 in amino acids: CASSEGLANEQYF. The CDR3 nucleotides are TGTGCCAGCAGCGAGGGACTAGCGAACGAGCAGTACTTC.

This chain links TRBV5-1 with TRBJ2-7, with TRBD1 as a possible D gene (6 bases). CDR1 and CDR2 (germline): SGHRS, YFSETQ. The length of the CDR3 is 14 residues. V was trimmed by 0 bases and J by 5 bases, leaving 12 bases between them. The CDR3 loop reads CASSLVPGVNEQYF. The CDR3 nucleotides read TGCGCCAGCAGCTTGGTCCCAGGGGTGAACGAGCAGTACTTC.

The V gene is TRBV10-3, the J gene TRBJ2-1, with 9 bases matching TRBD1. Trimming took 3 bases from V and 7 from J; bases not matched to a gene: 4. Germline CDR1 is ENHRY and CDR2 is SYGVKD. The CDR3 runs to 14 residues. Here the CDR3 DNA reads TGTGCCATCAGTGACACAGGGGGCATGAATGAGCAGTTCTTC. Translated: CAISDTGGMNEQFF.

Turning to this clone: This CDR3 is also generated by other DNA sequences in the sample. The chain combines TRBV7-2 with TRBJ2-5, with TRBD1 matching over 7 bases. Per germline, CDR1 SGHTA and CDR2 FQGNSA. The CDR3 length is 17 residues. J gave up 0 bases and V 1 base, and 8 bases lay outside the gene matches. As DNA, the CDR3 is TGTGCCAGCAGCTTAGTGGCTAGGACAGGTTACCAAGAGACCCAGTACTTC. It encodes CASSLVARTGYQETQYF. The complete variable domain, with remaining parts taken from reference TRBV7-2 and TRBJ2-5, reads GAGVSQSPSNKVTEKGKDVELRCDPISGHTALYWYRQSLGQGLEFLIYFQGNSAPDKSGLPSDRFSAERTGGSVSTLTIQRTQQEDSAVYLCASSLVARTGYQETQYFGPGTRLLVL.

The V and J genes are TRBV7-2 and TRBJ1-3; D possibly corresponds to TRBD1 (5 bases). Trimming cost V 1 base and J 3 bases, with 10 bases left between them. CDR1 and CDR2 from the germline V gene are SGHTA and FQGNSA. CDR3 length: 15 amino acids. CDR3 residues: CASSLGGGSGNTIYF. CDR3 nucleotide sequence: TGTGCCAGCAGCTTAGGGGGGGGGAGTGGAAACACCATATATTTT.

The chain has TRBV18 and TRBJ1-2, with a weak D call TRBD1 (5 bases). This CDR3 contains 13 residues. V was trimmed by 2 bases and J by 2 bases, leaving 6 bases between them. Germline V lookup: CDR1 KGHSH, CDR2 LQKENI. The CDR3, as DNA: TGTGCCAGCTCACCAAGACAGAACTATGGCTACACCTTC. Translated, it gives CASSPRQNYGYTF.